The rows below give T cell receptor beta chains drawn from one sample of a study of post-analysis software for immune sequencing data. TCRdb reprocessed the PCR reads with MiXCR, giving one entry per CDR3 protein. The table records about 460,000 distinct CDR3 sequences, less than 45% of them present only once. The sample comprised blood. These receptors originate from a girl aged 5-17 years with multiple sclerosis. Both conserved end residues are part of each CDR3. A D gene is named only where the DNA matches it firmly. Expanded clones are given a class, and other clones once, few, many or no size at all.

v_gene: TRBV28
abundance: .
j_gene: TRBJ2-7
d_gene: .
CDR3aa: CASSGYGTAYEQYF
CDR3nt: TGTGCCAGCAGCGGTTATGGGACGGCCTACGAGCAGTACTTC

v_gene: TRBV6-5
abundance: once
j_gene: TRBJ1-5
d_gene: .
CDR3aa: CASSPFVGNQPQHF
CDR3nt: TGTGCCAGCAGCCCATTTGTGGGCAATCAGCCCCAGCATTTT

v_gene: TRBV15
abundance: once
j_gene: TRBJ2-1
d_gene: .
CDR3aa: CATSSGRGTGQFF
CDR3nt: TGTGCCACCAGCAGCGGCAGGGGGACTGGGCAGTTCTTC

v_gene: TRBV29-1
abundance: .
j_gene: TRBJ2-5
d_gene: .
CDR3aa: CSACETGAGEQYF
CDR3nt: TGCAGCGCCTGCGAGACAGGAGCAGGGGAGCAGTACTTC

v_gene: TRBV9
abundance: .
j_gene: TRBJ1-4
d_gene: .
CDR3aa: CASSVGQGSEKLFF
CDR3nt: TGTGCCAGCAGCGTAGGGCAGGGGAGTGAAAAACTGTTTTTT

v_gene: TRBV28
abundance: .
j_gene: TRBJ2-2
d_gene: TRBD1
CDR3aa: CASSLPRGQGTGELFF
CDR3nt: TGTGCCAGCAGTTTGCCCAGGGGGCAAGGTACCGGGGAGCTGTTTTTT

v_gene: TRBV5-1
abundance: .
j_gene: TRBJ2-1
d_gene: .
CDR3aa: CASSFGFEQFF
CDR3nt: TGCGCCAGCAGCTTTGGTTTTGAGCAGTTCTTC

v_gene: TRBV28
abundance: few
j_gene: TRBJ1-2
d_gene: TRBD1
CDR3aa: CASRPQTGASHGYTF
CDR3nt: TGTGCCAGCAGGCCGCAGACAGGGGCGTCCCATGGCTACACCTTC

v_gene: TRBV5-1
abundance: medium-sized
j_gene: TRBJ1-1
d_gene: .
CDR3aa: CASSVGNQGTEAFF
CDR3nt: TGCGCCAGCAGCGTCGGAAACCAAGGGACTGAAGCTTTCTTT

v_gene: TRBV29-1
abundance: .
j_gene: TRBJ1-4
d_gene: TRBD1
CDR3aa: CSVATTDRDEKLFF
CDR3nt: TGCAGCGTTGCTACTACCGACAGGGATGAAAAACTGTTTTTT

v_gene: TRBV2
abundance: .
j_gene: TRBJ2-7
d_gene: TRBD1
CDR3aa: CASSERPGGLYEQYF
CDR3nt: TGTGCCAGCAGTGAAAGGCCAGGGGGCCTCTACGAGCAGTACTTC

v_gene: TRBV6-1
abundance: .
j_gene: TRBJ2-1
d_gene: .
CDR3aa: CASTSDGGSYNEQFF
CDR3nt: TGTGCCAGCACCTCCGATGGAGGCTCCTACAATGAGCAGTTCTTC

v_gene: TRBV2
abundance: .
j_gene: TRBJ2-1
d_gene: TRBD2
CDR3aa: CASSKTGTSSDEQFF
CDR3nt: TGTGCCAGCAGTAAAACAGGGACTAGTTCTGATGAGCAGTTCTTC

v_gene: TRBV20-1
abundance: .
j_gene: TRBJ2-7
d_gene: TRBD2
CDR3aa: CSAVSGRTLNEQYF
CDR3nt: TGCAGTGCTGTCAGCGGGAGGACCCTCAATGAGCAGTACTTC

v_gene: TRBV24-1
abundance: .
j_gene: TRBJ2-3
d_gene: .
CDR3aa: CATKETDTQYF
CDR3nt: TGTGCCACCAAGGAGACAGATACGCAGTATTTT

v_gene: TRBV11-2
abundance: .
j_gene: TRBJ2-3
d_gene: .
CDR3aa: CASSLGGTGYDTQYF
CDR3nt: TGTGCCAGCAGCTTGGGAGGGACAGGCTACGATACGCAGTATTTT

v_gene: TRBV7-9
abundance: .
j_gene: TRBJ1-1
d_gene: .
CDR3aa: CASRPVGGGNTEAFF
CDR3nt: TGTGCCAGCAGGCCCGTAGGAGGGGGGAACACTGAAGCTTTCTTT